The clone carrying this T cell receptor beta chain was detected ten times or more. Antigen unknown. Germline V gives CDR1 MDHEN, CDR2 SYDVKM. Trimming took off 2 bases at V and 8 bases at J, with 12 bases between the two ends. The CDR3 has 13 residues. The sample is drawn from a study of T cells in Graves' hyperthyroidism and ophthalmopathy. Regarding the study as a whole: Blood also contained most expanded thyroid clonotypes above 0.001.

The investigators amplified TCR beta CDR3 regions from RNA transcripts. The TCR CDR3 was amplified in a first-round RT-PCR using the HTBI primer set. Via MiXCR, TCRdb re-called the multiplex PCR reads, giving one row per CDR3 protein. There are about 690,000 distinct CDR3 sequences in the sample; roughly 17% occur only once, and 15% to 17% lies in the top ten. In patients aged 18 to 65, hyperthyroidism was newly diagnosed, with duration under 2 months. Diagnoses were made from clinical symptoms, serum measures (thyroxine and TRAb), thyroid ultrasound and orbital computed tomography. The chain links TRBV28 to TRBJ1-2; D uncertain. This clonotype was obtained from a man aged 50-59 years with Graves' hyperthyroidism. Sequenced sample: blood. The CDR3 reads CASSLRTFGGYTF. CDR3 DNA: TGTGCCAGCAGTTTAAGGACGTTCGGCGGCTACACCTTC.